This TCR beta chain was captured by sequencing in a study of cytomegalovirus exposure and HLA in healthy donors. About the research overall: A prior study identified 110 million or so unique TCR beta sequences from 190 million or so T cells.

Whole-study results and caveats: The authors enumerated roughly 180 TCR beta chains as linked to cytomegalovirus.

To note about this clone: Its antigen is unknown.

V was shortened by 1 base and J by 4 bases, with 16 bases between the two germline ends. This CDR3 spans 16 amino acids. CDR1 is LGHNA and CDR2 is YNFKEQ in the germline V gene. PCR employed 60 Vbeta and 13 Jbeta primers. TCRdb's table, derived via immunoSEQ multiplex PCR, lists solely in-frame clones and lacks some. Of fewer than 250,000 clones in the sample, around 79% are singletons; the top ten hold more than 1.5%. This sequence originates from a woman aged 50 to 65 in good health and CMV-seronegative. This rearrangement joins TRBV4-2 to TRBJ1-2, with D maybe TRBD1 (6 bases). Sequenced material: PBMCs. CDR3 amino acids: CASSQGVGDTRYGYTF. CDR3 coding DNA: TGTGCCAGCAGCCAAGGAGTTGGGGACACACGCTATGGCTACACCTTC.